Each of the 5 T cell receptor beta chains below was sequenced from the same sample in a study of blood T cell repertoires in COVID-19. Some clones are missing from TCRdb's copy, which holds only in-frame ones; the method was immunoSEQ multiplex PCR. The table includes approximately 210,000 clones, around four fifths detected once. Sequenced input: PBMCs or T cells enriched from blood (not recorded which). Receptors originate from a man in his forties or fifties who had recovered from COVID-19.

V gene TRBV11-2 combines with J gene TRBJ2-2; D gene unclear. This CDR3 spans 14 amino acids. Germline CDR1 SGHAT, CDR2 FQNNGV. V lost 3 bases, J lost 0 bases, and 5 bases lay in between. Here the CDR3 reads CASSFRSNTGELFF. DNA of the CDR3: TGTGCCAGCAGCTTCAGGTCGAACACCGGGGAGCTGTTTTTT. The full variable domain, with the rest looked up from reference TRBV11-2 and TRBJ2-2, is EAGVAQSPRYKIIEKRQSVAFWCNPISGHATLYWYQQILGQGPKLLIQFQNNGVVDDSQLPKDRFSAERLKGVDSTLKIQPAKLEDSAVYLCASSFRSNTGELFFGEGSRLTVL.

V usage is TRBV4-2 and J usage is TRBJ1-1; tentatively, D is TRBD1 (6 bases). Deletions cut 4 bases from V and 1 base from J, with 10 bases between. The CDR3 is 14 amino acids. CDR1 LGHNA and CDR2 YNFKEQ come from the germline V gene. DNA for the CDR3: TGTGCCAGCAGCCCACAGGGTTGGAACACTGAAGCTTTCTTT. As protein: CASSPQGWNTEAFF.

The chain employs TRBV4-3 and TRBJ2-2; no reliable D call. Per germline, CDR1 LGHNA and CDR2 YSLEER. The CDR3 totals 17 residues. V was cut by 0 bases and J by 7 bases, with 18 bases left in between. CDR3 DNA: TGCGCCAGCAGCCAAGATACGAACTACGTCGCCCTCGGGGAGCTGTTTTTT. Protein sequence: CASSQDTNYVALGELFF.

The rearrangement uses TRBV11-3 and TRBJ2-7; TRBD2 is a possible D gene (6 bases). Germline V gives CDR1 SGHNT, CDR2 YENEEA. This CDR3 is 13 amino acids long. V dropped 0 bases and J dropped 6 bases, with 9 bases sitting between them. CDR3 DNA: TGTGCCAGCAGCTTAGATTTGGGGGGCGAGCAGTACTTC. This sequence encodes CASSLDLGGEQYF.

As to this clone: The conserved phenylalanine or tryptophan normally closing the CDR3 is absent here, so this likely arose from a read error. No DNA is shown, since the ends of the CDR3 on it are uncertain; the CDR3 is the one TCRdb lists. The J gene is TRBJ1-2, the V gene TRBV12-1. TRBV12-1 is designated a pseudogene. The CDR3 sequence runs 9 residues, both termini included. The CDR3 reads CASSIDPRV.